Below, 28 T cell receptor beta chains from the same sample are listed, as sequenced in a study of T cell responses to AZD1222 COVID-19 vaccine. Sequencing was performed with immunoSEQ multiplex PCR; in TCRdb, only in-frame clones are kept and a portion is missing. The sample lists about 150,000 clones, 90% to 95% occurring once. This material consisted of peripheral blood, taken 28 days after the second AZD1222 dose. The source of these receptors is an adult who received the AZD1222 COVID-19 vaccine.

This chain connects TRBV7-9 to TRBJ2-2; 9 bases are shared with TRBD1. The germline gives CDR1 SEHNR, CDR2 FQNEAQ (reference sequence). V lost 1 base, J lost 5 bases, and 2 bases stayed unmatched. The CDR3 extends over 15 amino acids. CDR3 sequence: CASSLGDRVTGELFF. The CDR3 DNA follows: TGTGCCAGCAGCTTAGGGGACAGGGTAACCGGGGAGCTGTTTTTT. The variable domain in full, completed from reference TRBV7-9 and TRBJ2-2, reads DTGVSQNPRHKITKRGQNVTFRCDPISEHNRLYWYRQTLGQGPEFLTYFQNEAQLEKSRLLSDRFSAERPKGSFSTLEIQRTEQGDSAMYLCASSLGDRVTGELFFGEGSRLTVL.

The genes are TRBV7-3 and TRBJ2-3; TRBD1 is a possible D gene (6 bases). Germline CDR1 and CDR2: SGHTA and FQGTGA. V shed 4 bases and J shed 5 bases, with 10 bases lying between them. This CDR3 comprises 13 residues. This chain's CDR3 is CASSSSGVDTQYF. CDR3 nucleotide sequence: TGTGCCAGCAGCTCCTCAGGGGTAGATACGCAGTATTTT.

The V call is TRBV7-6, the J call TRBJ2-3, with TRBD2 matching 7 bases. Germline assignment: CDR1 SGHVS and CDR2 FNYEAQ. The ends lost 5 bases at V and 1 base at J; junction bases unmatched: 9. The CDR3 loop spans 16 amino acids. The CDR3 here is CASSHLGSGGTDTQYF. The CDR3 DNA follows: TGTGCCAGCAGCCATCTGGGGAGCGGGGGCACAGATACGCAGTATTTT.

The V call is TRBV6-5, the J call TRBJ2-7, with D possibly called TRBD1 or TRBD2 (5 bases each). V was clipped by 7 bases and J by 7 bases, with 11 bases between them. The CDR3 loop spans 11 amino acids. Germline V gene data show CDR1 as MNHEY and CDR2 as SVGAGI. CDR3 amino acids: CASTREGEQYF. The CDR3, as DNA: TGTGCCAGCACCCGAGAGGGGGAGCAGTACTTC.

The CDR3 sequence is CAISELEAGAHEQYF. In DNA, the CDR3 is TGTGCCATCAGTGAGTTGGAAGCAGGGGCGCATGAGCAGTACTTC. The rearrangement joins TRBV10-3 to TRBJ2-7, with a possible D match to TRBD1 (6 bases). The germline V gene has CDR1 ENHRY and CDR2 SYGVKD. The V gene lost 1 base and the J gene lost 7 bases, with 17 bases spanning the gap. The CDR3 has 15 amino acids.

This clone showed up just once. The chain recombines TRBV19 with TRBJ1-3; D unresolved. CDR3 length: 13 amino acids. The V gene's germline CDR1 is LNHDA and CDR2 SQIVND (reference sequence). Trimming took 3 bases from V and 4 from J, leaving 7 bases between them. The CDR3 spells CASSIREGNTIYF. Here the CDR3 DNA reads TGTGCCAGTAGTATTAGAGAGGGAAACACCATATATTTT.

This clone was seen a single time. The chain uses TRBV5-1 and TRBJ2-5; TRBD1 matches 7 bases. The germline gives CDR1 SGHRS, CDR2 YFSETQ. Unmatched junction bases numbered 17, after V lost 4 bases and J lost 5 bases. The CDR3 runs to 17 residues. Written as DNA, the CDR3 is TGCGCCAGCAGCGTAGGGACAGCCGGGTTTAAAGGGGAGACCCAGTACTTC. Its translation is CASSVGTAGFKGETQYF.

The chain employs TRBV25-1 and TRBJ1-1, with D possibly matching TRBD1 (5 bases). This CDR3 has 16 amino acids. CDR1 and CDR2 (germline): MGHDK, SYGVNS. V was cut by 5 bases and J by 1 base, with 17 bases left in between. This chain's CDR3 is CASSLNTGTPNTEAFF. For the CDR3, the DNA is TGTGCCAGCAGTTTAAACACCGGGACGCCGAACACTGAAGCTTTCTTT.

The gene calls are TRBV28 and TRBJ2-7, with TRBD1 as a possible D gene (5 bases). The CDR3 runs to 12 residues. CDR1 and CDR2 from the germline V gene are MDHEN and SYDVKM. V shed 6 bases and J shed 2 bases, with 8 bases lying between them. The CDR3 region is CASSRVTYEQYF. CDR3 DNA: TGTGCCAGCAGCAGGGTAACCTACGAGCAGTACTTC.

The chain has TRBV7-2 and TRBJ2-3; D call uncertain. The germline CDR1 and CDR2 sequences are SGHTA and FQGNSA. V was trimmed by 1 base and J by 11 bases, leaving 16 bases between them. The CDR3 covers 14 residues. CDR3 DNA: TGTGCCAGCAGCTTAGAGGGTGCAGGTCGGAGGCAGTATTTT. Residues: CASSLEGAGRRQYF.

The V call is TRBV5-4, the J call TRBJ1-1; D call uncertain. The V end lost 5 bases, the J end lost 1 base, and 12 bases lay between the germline ends. The germline CDR1 and CDR2 sequences are SGHNT and YYREEE (reference sequence). The CDR3 contains 14 residues. DNA for the CDR3: TGTGCCAGCAGTCTTGAGTGGGGGAACACTGAAGCTTTCTTT. As protein: CASSLEWGNTEAFF.

The V call is TRBV6-2 or TRBV6-3, the J call TRBJ2-1; 10 nucleotides line up with TRBD2. The ends lost 0 bases at V and 9 bases at J; junction bases unmatched: 11. This CDR3 spans 17 amino acids. CDR1 is MNHEY, CDR2 SVGEGT, per germline. In DNA, the CDR3 is TGTGCCAGCAGTTACTCATTCCTACTAGCGGGGAGCATTGAGCAGTTCTTC. Translating gives CASSYSFLLAGSIEQFF.

The rearrangement joins TRBV10-1 to TRBJ2-7, with 9 bases lining up with TRBD2. This CDR3 spans 15 amino acids. Per the germline V gene, CDR1 is WNHNN and CDR2 is SYGVQD (reference sequence). V lost 2 bases to trimming and J lost 9 bases; unmatched junction nucleotides: 11. As DNA, the CDR3 is TGCGCCAGCAGTGAGGCGGGAGGGCCGCTATTTGTGCAGTACTTC. It is translated as CASSEAGGPLFVQYF.

CDR3 DNA: TGTGCCAGCAGTTTGGTTTGGGGAGGCCAATTCGGCGAAGCTTTCTTT. Translating it yields CASSLVWGGQFGEAFF. The chain employs TRBV2 and TRBJ1-1; no firm D call. CDR1 is SNHLY, CDR2 FYNNEI, per germline. The CDR3 consists of 16 residues. Trimming took off 5 bases at V and 8 bases at J, with 24 bases between the two ends.

The sample holds one count of this clone. The chain recombines TRBV4-1 with TRBJ1-2; D call uncertain. Germline V gives CDR1 MGHRA, CDR2 YSYEKL. The V and J ends lost 1 base and 8 bases respectively, with 14 bases between them. The CDR3 consists of 14 residues. DNA for the CDR3: TGCGCCAGCAGCCAAGTTTTACCCGGTCGGGGCTACACCTTC. Its protein is CASSQVLPGRGYTF.

In its sample, this clone was seen a few times. CDR3 protein: CASRTDRGLNTEAFF. For the CDR3, the DNA is TGCGCCAGCAGGACAGACAGGGGGCTGAACACTGAAGCTTTCTTT. The V gene is TRBV10-1, the J gene TRBJ1-1, with 10 bases aligning to TRBD1. Germline CDR1 reads WNHNN; CDR2 reads SYGVQD (reference sequence). CDR3 size: 15 residues. J lost 0 bases, V lost 6 bases, and 4 bases had no gene match.

The chain uses TRBV5-8 and TRBJ1-1, with a tentative D call TRBD1 (6 bases). V was clipped by 6 bases and J by 5 bases, with 20 bases between them. From germline, CDR1 is SGHTS and CDR2 YDEGEE. The length of the CDR3 is 15 residues. The CDR3 sequence: CASTQIQGRWTEAFF. CDR3 bases: TGTGCCAGCACCCAAATACAGGGAAGATGGACTGAAGCTTTCTTT. Full variable domain (outside the CDR3, taken from reference TRBV5-8 and TRBJ1-1): EAGVTQSPTHLIKTRGQQATLRCSPISGHTSVYWYQQALGLGLQFLLWYDEGEERNRGNFPPRFSGRQFPNYSSELNVNALELEDSALYLCASTQIQGRWTEAFFGQGTRLTVV.

The rearrangement joins TRBV7-2 to TRBJ1-2; TRBD1 might be the D (5 bases). Germline CDR1 reads SGHTA; CDR2 reads FQGNSA. With 10 bases removed from V and 1 base from J, the gap between germline ends came to 22 bases. CDR3 length: 16 residues. The CDR3 protein is CAILLGRGRINYGYTF. The CDR3 coding sequence is TGTGCCATCCTACTAGGTAGGGGCCGGATTAACTATGGCTACACCTTC.

The J gene is TRBJ2-5, the V gene TRBV10-3, with D tentatively TRBD1 or TRBD2 (5 bases each). The CDR3 contains 15 residues. Trimming removed 6 bases from V and 4 bases from J, with 18 bases in between. Germline CDR1 ENHRY, CDR2 SYGVKD. Here the CDR3 DNA reads TGTGCCATCAGGAAAGGGGACCAAGCCGGAGAGACCCAGTACTTC. As protein: CAIRKGDQAGETQYF.

The rearrangement links TRBV2 to TRBJ1-5; D not certain. Germline CDR1 SNHLY, CDR2 FYNNEI. The V gene lost 2 bases and the J gene lost 4 bases, with 6 bases spanning the gap. The CDR3 consists of 13 residues. DNA of the CDR3: TGTGCCAGCAGTGAAAGTGTTAATCAGCCCCAGCATTTT. Its protein product is CASSESVNQPQHF.

As to this clone: Other DNA sequences in the sample encode the same CDR3. The genes are TRBV19 and TRBJ1-5; perhaps TRBD1 as D (5 bases). Germline V lookup: CDR1 LNHDA, CDR2 SQIVND (reference sequence). This CDR3 has 13 residues. V lost 8 bases and J lost 9, with 17 bases in between. CDR3 nucleotides: TGTGCCAGTTCCGGACAAGTCCGTTTGCCCCAGCATTTT. Its translation is CASSGQVRLPQHF.

V usage is TRBV6-5 and J usage is TRBJ1-1; D uncertain. There are 14 residues in the CDR3. The germline V gene has CDR1 MNHEY and CDR2 SVGAGI. V lost 0 bases to trimming and J lost 1 base, with 6 bases between them. The CDR3 loop reads CASSYSRENTEAFF. Written as DNA, the CDR3 is TGTGCCAGCAGTTACTCGCGCGAGAACACTGAAGCTTTCTTT.

This sequence joins TRBV5-8 and TRBJ1-1; D perhaps matches TRBD1 (5 bases). This CDR3 region has 16 residues. V lost 2 bases and J 1 base, leaving 15 bases between the germline ends. Looked up from germline, CDR1 is SGHTS and CDR2 is YDEGEE. CDR3 protein: CASSFGYRRTNTEAFF. The CDR3 nucleotides are TGTGCCAGCAGCTTCGGTTACAGGCGGACGAACACTGAAGCTTTCTTT.

This chain connects TRBV5-1 to TRBJ1-1; D remains unclear. Trimming stripped 0 bases from V and 5 bases from J, with 8 bases between. Germline CDR1 and CDR2: SGHRS and YFSETQ. This CDR3 spans 13 amino acids. Here the CDR3 DNA reads TGCGCCAGCAGCTTGGCAATGGTTACTGAAGCTTTCTTT. The encoded protein is CASSLAMVTEAFF.

J is TRBJ2-7 and V is TRBV3-1 (or the pseudogene TRBV3-2), with D hard to call. The germline V gene encodes CDR1 LGHDT and CDR2 YNNKEL (reference sequence). Trimming removed 4 bases at V and 3 bases at J, with 4 bases between. The CDR3 spans 11 residues. The CDR3 DNA reads TGTGCCAGCAGCCGCTACTACGAGCAGTACTTC. As protein: CASSRYYEQYF.

The chain carries TRBV5-1 and TRBJ1-2, with D maybe TRBD1 (6 bases). The CDR3 length is 16 residues. V was shortened by 0 bases and J by 4 bases, with 16 bases between the two germline ends. Germline CDR1 SGHRS, CDR2 YFSETQ. The chain's CDR3 is CASSLGMGASGYGYTF. The CDR3 DNA sequence: TGCGCCAGCAGCTTGGGTATGGGGGCGTCTGGCTATGGCTACACCTTC.

The V and J genes are TRBV28 and TRBJ1-2, with D tentatively TRBD1 (5 bases). Trimming removed 7 bases at V and 8 bases at J, with 20 bases between. The CDR3 has 14 amino acids. CDR1 and CDR2 from the germline V gene are MDHEN and SYDVKM. The CDR3 sequence is CASKPGGPQGGYTF. The CDR3 nucleotides read TGTGCCAGCAAGCCGGGAGGCCCCCAGGGAGGCTACACCTTC.

The CDR3 here is CASSLESGGSYEQYF. In DNA form, the CDR3 reads TGTGCCAGCAGTTTAGAGTCAGGGGGTTCCTACGAGCAGTACTTC. The rearrangement joins TRBV28 to TRBJ2-7; 7 bases are shared with TRBD1. CDR1 is MDHEN and CDR2 is SYDVKM in the germline V gene. The CDR3 covers 15 residues. V lost 2 bases to trimming and J lost 1 base; unmatched junction nucleotides: 5.